A selection of T cell receptor beta chains follows, all from one sample in a study of T cell responses to AZD1222 COVID-19 vaccine. Here immunoSEQ multiplex PCR was the method, and the copy in TCRdb shows in-frame clones only, minus some. The sample contains some 180,000 clones, almost 95% of which appear only once. The specimen was peripheral blood, collected on day 0 of AZD1222 vaccination. The receptors derive from an adult in good health. Both conserved end residues are part of each CDR3. Each record gives: CDR3 length, D gene, clone size, J gene, V gene, CDR3 protein, CDR3 DNA. D genes are given only for firm matches. Size tells how often a clone was seen (once, few, many) or the class of an expanded clone, and some rows leave it out.

cdr3_length: 15; d_call: TRBD1; clone_size: .; j_call: TRBJ2-5; v_call: TRBV9; cdr3_aa: CASSVLTGGRETQYF; cdr3_nt: TGTGCCAGCAGCGTGCTAACAGGGGGCCGAGAGACCCAGTACTTC
cdr3_length: 16; d_call: .; clone_size: .; j_call: TRBJ2-3; v_call: TRBV19; cdr3_aa: CASSTTGAARTDTQYF; cdr3_nt: TGTGCCAGTAGCACAACGGGGGCCGCGAGAACAGATACGCAGTATTTT
cdr3_length: 15; d_call: TRBD2; clone_size: .; j_call: TRBJ2-2; v_call: TRBV19; cdr3_aa: CASRTGTSGIGELFF; cdr3_nt: TGTGCCAGTAGGACAGGGACTAGCGGGATCGGGGAGCTGTTTTTT
cdr3_length: 13; d_call: .; clone_size: .; j_call: TRBJ1-1; v_call: TRBV15; cdr3_aa: CATSRDPNTEAFF; cdr3_nt: TGTGCCACCAGCAGAGATCCCAACACTGAAGCTTTCTTT
cdr3_length: 15; d_call: .; clone_size: .; j_call: TRBJ1-1; v_call: TRBV25-1; cdr3_aa: CASSVGQGPYTEAFF; cdr3_nt: TGTGCCAGCAGTGTCGGGCAGGGGCCATACACTGAAGCTTTCTTT
cdr3_length: 18; d_call: TRBD1; clone_size: .; j_call: TRBJ2-2; v_call: TRBV28; cdr3_aa: CASSSPPRTGVGKGELFF; cdr3_nt: TGTGCCAGCTCCAGCCCGCCCCGGACAGGGGTAGGCAAAGGGGAGCTGTTTTTT
cdr3_length: 14; d_call: .; clone_size: .; j_call: TRBJ1-5; v_call: TRBV3-1/TRBV3-2; cdr3_aa: CASSQGSGNQPQHF; cdr3_nt: TGTGCCAGCAGCCAAGGTTCCGGAAATCAGCCCCAGCATTTT
cdr3_length: 12; d_call: .; clone_size: .; j_call: TRBJ1-4; v_call: TRBV7-9; cdr3_aa: CASSLLDEKLFF; cdr3_nt: TGTGCCAGCAGCTTGCTCGATGAAAAACTGTTTTTT
cdr3_length: 15; d_call: TRBD1; clone_size: .; j_call: TRBJ1-1; v_call: TRBV18; cdr3_aa: CASSPPDRANTEAFF; cdr3_nt: TGTGCCAGCTCACCACCTGACAGGGCGAACACTGAAGCTTTCTTT
cdr3_length: 15; d_call: .; clone_size: .; j_call: TRBJ1-5; v_call: TRBV11-2; cdr3_aa: CASSLDGGGSQPQHF; cdr3_nt: TGTGCCAGCAGCTTAGATGGGGGCGGGAGTCAGCCCCAGCATTTT
cdr3_length: 16; d_call: .; clone_size: .; j_call: TRBJ1-5; v_call: TRBV5-5; cdr3_aa: CASSLGVSYSNQPQHF; cdr3_nt: TGTGCCAGCAGCTTGGGTGTTAGCTATAGCAATCAGCCCCAGCATTTT
cdr3_length: 15; d_call: .; clone_size: once; j_call: TRBJ2-3; v_call: TRBV27; cdr3_aa: CASRGGGRSLGTQYF; cdr3_nt: TGTGCCAGCAGGGGCGGGGGCCGGTCCTTAGGTACGCAGTATTTT
cdr3_length: 16; d_call: .; clone_size: .; j_call: TRBJ1-3; v_call: TRBV4-3; cdr3_aa: CASSQDGKGAGNTIYF; cdr3_nt: TGCGCCAGCAGCCAAGACGGAAAGGGGGCTGGAAACACCATATATTTT
cdr3_length: 15; d_call: TRBD1; clone_size: .; j_call: TRBJ1-5; v_call: TRBV6-5; cdr3_aa: CASSFRTGGSQPQHF; cdr3_nt: TGTGCCAGCAGTTTCAGGACAGGGGGCAGCCAGCCCCAGCATTTT
cdr3_length: 13; d_call: .; clone_size: .; j_call: TRBJ1-2; v_call: TRBV2; cdr3_aa: CASSKDSSYGYTF; cdr3_nt: TGTGCCAGCAGCAAGGACAGTTCCTATGGCTACACCTTC
cdr3_length: 14; d_call: .; clone_size: .; j_call: TRBJ1-4; v_call: TRBV7-9; cdr3_aa: CASSSPSFSEKLFF; cdr3_nt: TGTGCCAGCAGCTCCCCATCCTTTAGTGAAAAACTGTTTTTT
cdr3_length: 14; d_call: TRBD1; clone_size: .; j_call: TRBJ2-1; v_call: TRBV6-5; cdr3_aa: CASNFRDRVNEQFF; cdr3_nt: TGTGCCAGCAACTTCCGGGACAGGGTGAACGAGCAGTTCTTC
cdr3_length: 16; d_call: .; clone_size: .; j_call: TRBJ2-7; v_call: TRBV21-1; cdr3_aa: CASSPLSTGGFDEQYF; cdr3_nt: TGTGCCAGCAGTCCCCTCTCTACTGGCGGTTTCGACGAGCAGTACTTC
cdr3_length: 16; d_call: .; clone_size: .; j_call: TRBJ2-6; v_call: TRBV25-1; cdr3_aa: CASSEWGPSGANVLTF; cdr3_nt: TGTGCCAGCAGTGAATGGGGACCATCTGGGGCCAACGTCCTGACTTTC
cdr3_length: 14; d_call: .; clone_size: once; j_call: TRBJ1-2; v_call: TRBV6-5; cdr3_aa: CASSSGRTAPGRTF; cdr3_nt: TGTGCCAGCAGTTCGGGTCGCACTGCCCCTGGGAGGACCTTC
cdr3_length: 14; d_call: .; clone_size: .; j_call: TRBJ1-4; v_call: TRBV5-4; cdr3_aa: CASNEGGRGEKLFF; cdr3_nt: TGTGCCAGCAACGAGGGCGGGCGGGGTGAAAAACTGTTTTTT
cdr3_length: 14; d_call: .; clone_size: .; j_call: TRBJ2-4; v_call: TRBV18; cdr3_aa: CASSPRATKNIQYF; cdr3_nt: TGTGCCAGCTCACCAAGGGCAACCAAAAACATTCAGTACTTC
cdr3_length: 16; d_call: .; clone_size: .; j_call: TRBJ2-7; v_call: TRBV3-1/TRBV3-2; cdr3_aa: CASSQEGHRATYEQYF; cdr3_nt: TGTGCCAGCAGCCAAGAAGGGCACAGGGCTACCTACGAGCAGTACTTC
cdr3_length: 12; d_call: .; clone_size: .; j_call: TRBJ2-7; v_call: TRBV2; cdr3_aa: CASSEQSYEQYF; cdr3_nt: TGTGCCAGCAGTGAACAGTCCTACGAGCAGTACTTC
cdr3_length: 15; d_call: TRBD2; clone_size: .; j_call: TRBJ2-5; v_call: TRBV5-1; cdr3_aa: CASSPAAGGPETQYF; cdr3_nt: TGCGCCAGCAGCCCCGCAGCGGGGGGGCCTGAGACCCAGTACTTC
cdr3_length: 14; d_call: .; clone_size: .; j_call: TRBJ1-2; v_call: TRBV24-1; cdr3_aa: CATSEPTQGSGYTF; cdr3_nt: TGTGCCACCAGTGAACCCACACAGGGAAGTGGCTACACCTTC
cdr3_length: 14; d_call: .; clone_size: .; j_call: TRBJ2-1; v_call: TRBV21-1; cdr3_aa: CASSKVLAGGTQFF; cdr3_nt: TGTGCCAGCAGCAAAGTACTAGCGGGGGGAACGCAGTTCTTC
cdr3_length: 18; d_call: TRBD1; clone_size: .; j_call: TRBJ1-4; v_call: TRBV4-2; cdr3_aa: CASSQGVQGRATNEKLFF; cdr3_nt: TGTGCCAGCAGCCAAGGGGTACAGGGGCGTGCAACTAATGAAAAACTGTTTTTT
cdr3_length: 17; d_call: TRBD2; clone_size: .; j_call: TRBJ2-2; v_call: TRBV4-2; cdr3_aa: CASSQDRLAGYTGELFF; cdr3_nt: TGTGCCAGCAGCCAAGATCGATTAGCGGGGTACACCGGGGAGCTGTTTTTT
cdr3_length: 14; d_call: .; clone_size: .; j_call: TRBJ2-1; v_call: TRBV10-3; cdr3_aa: CAISDGAGANEQFF; cdr3_nt: TGTGCCATCAGTGACGGGGCAGGGGCCAATGAGCAGTTCTTC
cdr3_length: 14; d_call: .; clone_size: .; j_call: TRBJ1-1; v_call: TRBV27; cdr3_aa: CASNPGMVGTEAFF; cdr3_nt: TGTGCCAGCAATCCAGGGATGGTCGGCACTGAAGCTTTCTTT
cdr3_length: 14; d_call: TRBD1; clone_size: .; j_call: TRBJ1-1; v_call: TRBV6-5; cdr3_aa: CASSLRGRGTEAFF; cdr3_nt: TGTGCCAGCAGCCTCCGGGGCAGGGGGACCGAAGCTTTCTTT
cdr3_length: 13; d_call: TRBD1; clone_size: .; j_call: TRBJ1-5; v_call: TRBV19; cdr3_aa: CASSPTGIQPQHF; cdr3_nt: TGTGCCAGTAGTCCGACAGGGATTCAGCCCCAGCATTTT
cdr3_length: 16; d_call: .; clone_size: .; j_call: TRBJ1-4; v_call: TRBV28; cdr3_aa: CASRGVIGGRDEKLFF; cdr3_nt: TGTGCCAGCAGGGGGGTAATTGGCGGTCGGGATGAAAAACTGTTTTTT
cdr3_length: 13; d_call: .; clone_size: .; j_call: TRBJ1-5; v_call: TRBV19; cdr3_aa: CASSTVFNQPQHF; cdr3_nt: TGTGCCAGTAGTACAGTCTTTAATCAGCCCCAGCATTTT
cdr3_length: 12; d_call: .; clone_size: .; j_call: TRBJ1-1; v_call: TRBV12-3/TRBV12-4; cdr3_aa: CASSWDTPEAFF; cdr3_nt: TGTGCCAGCAGTTGGGACACCCCTGAAGCTTTCTTT
cdr3_length: 13; d_call: TRBD1; clone_size: .; j_call: TRBJ2-7; v_call: TRBV11-1; cdr3_aa: CASSSQGQGEQYF; cdr3_nt: TGTGCCAGCAGCTCCCAAGGACAGGGCGAGCAGTACTTC
cdr3_length: 13; d_call: .; clone_size: .; j_call: TRBJ2-3; v_call: TRBV11-2; cdr3_aa: CASSLAWADTQYF; cdr3_nt: TGTGCCAGCAGCTTAGCATGGGCAGATACGCAGTATTTT
cdr3_length: 13; d_call: .; clone_size: .; j_call: TRBJ1-4; v_call: TRBV12-3/TRBV12-4; cdr3_aa: CASTRDWGEKLFF; cdr3_nt: TGTGCCAGCACCCGGGACTGGGGCGAAAAACTGTTTTTT